Below, 12 T cell receptor beta chains from the same sample are listed, as sequenced in a study of cytomegalovirus exposure and HLA in healthy donors. Both 60 Vbeta primers and 13 Jbeta primers went into the PCR. Libraries were prepared by immunoSEQ multiplex PCR; TCRdb keeps only in-frame clonotypes and omits some of them. The table records 95,000 to 150,000 clones, roughly 14% of them present only once. The material sequenced was PBMCs. These receptors were collected from a woman between 18 and 30 years old in good health and CMV-seronegative.

This clone was recorded a few times. This chain uses TRBV27 with TRBJ1-2; D gene uncertain. Germline V gives CDR1 MNHEY, CDR2 SMNVEV (reference sequence). Trimming cost V 5 bases and J 11 bases, with 21 bases left between them. The CDR3 has 14 residues. The CDR3 DNA sequence: TGTGCCAGCAGTCGTACAGAGCGTCGCGGGTTTTACACCTTC. This translates into CASSRTERRGFYTF.

The rearrangement uses TRBV7-9 and TRBJ2-5, with 9 bases identical to TRBD1. The germline CDR1 and CDR2 sequences are SEHNR and FQNEAQ (reference sequence). The CDR3 spans 15 residues. V lost 5 bases to trimming and J lost 4 bases; unmatched junction nucleotides: 8. CDR3 sequence reads: CASSPQDRGRETQYF. CDR3 nucleotide sequence: TGTGCCAGCAGCCCCCAGGACAGGGGACGAGAGACCCAGTACTTC.

The CDR3 loop reads CASMSVRGGTEAFF. The CDR3 bases are TGTGCCAGCATGTCGGTTAGGGGAGGTACTGAAGCTTTCTTT. V is TRBV2 and J is TRBJ1-1, with D possibly TRBD1 on 5 matching bases. CDR1 and CDR2 from the germline V gene are SNHLY and FYNNEI. V was pared by 7 bases and J by 5 bases, with 17 bases between. The CDR3 extends over 14 amino acids.

This clone was found a few times. This chain uses TRBV5-1 with TRBJ1-6; D uncertain. This CDR3 has 14 residues. Germline V gives CDR1 SGHRS, CDR2 YFSETQ. V was cut by 5 bases and J by 0 bases, with 6 bases left in between. CDR3 sequence (DNA): TGCGCCAGCAGTATCCTCTCCTATAATTCACCCCTCCACTTT. Protein sequence: CASSILSYNSPLHF.

This clone was detected only a few times. The CDR3 DNA is TGTGCCTGGAGGGACGGGGGAGGAAACACCATATATTTT. It encodes CAWRDGGGNTIYF. The chain is built from TRBV30 and TRBJ1-3, with D possibly TRBD1 on 5 matching bases. Germline CDR1 reads GTSNPN; CDR2 reads SVGIG (reference sequence). The CDR3 is 13 residues long. V shed 3 bases and J shed 4 bases, with 10 bases lying between them. The whole variable domain, filled in from reference TRBV30 and TRBJ1-3, reads SQTIHQWPATLVQPVGSPLSLECTVEGTSNPNLYWYRQAAGRGLQLLFYSVGIGQISSEVPQNLSASRPQDRQFILSSKKLLLSDSGFYLCAWRDGGGNTIYFGEGSWLTVV.

The table lists this clone with a few counts. The chain uses TRBV2 and TRBJ2-1, with TRBD2 as a possible D gene (5 bases). V lost 1 base, J lost 9 bases, and 13 bases lay in between. Germline V gene data show CDR1 as SNHLY and CDR2 as FYNNEI. The CDR3 sequence is 14 residues long. CDR3 in DNA: TGTGCCAGCAGTGAAGGGTTTTCCGCGGGTGAGCAGTTCTTC. Encoded protein: CASSEGFSAGEQFF.

This rearrangement joins TRBV7-3 to TRBJ1-1, with D unresolved. Germline lookup yields CDR1 SGHTA and CDR2 FQGTGA. The CDR3 has 16 residues. The germline V and J ends were trimmed by 0 bases and 2 bases, with 13 bases remaining between them. In DNA, the CDR3 is TGTGCCAGCAGCTTAACCGGAACACAGCCAAACACTGAAGCTTTCTTT. It encodes CASSLTGTQPNTEAFF.

Regarding this clone: Other DNA sequences in the same sample also yield this CDR3. The V gene is TRBV18, the J gene TRBJ2-3, with D uncertain. With 3 bases removed from V and 2 bases from J, the gap between germline ends came to 6 bases. CDR1 and CDR2 from the germline V gene are KGHSH and LQKENI. The CDR3 totals 13 residues. The CDR3 protein is CASSPPVTDTQYF. The CDR3 region has the DNA TGTGCCAGCTCACCCCCAGTCACAGATACGCAGTATTTT.

V usage is TRBV5-1 and J usage is TRBJ2-5; 13 bases match TRBD2. The CDR3 spans 18 residues. From germline, CDR1 is SGHRS and CDR2 YFSETQ. V trimming: 3 bases; J trimming: 2 bases; junction bases outside the gene matches: 10. CDR3 DNA: TGCGCCAGCAGCTATGGACTAGCGGGAGCACGGAGGCAAGAGACCCAGTACTTC. Its protein is CASSYGLAGARRQETQYF.

The chain joins TRBV27 to TRBJ1-1, with D maybe TRBD1 (5 bases). V shed 7 bases and J shed 5 bases, with 17 bases lying between them. Germline V gives CDR1 MNHEY, CDR2 SMNVEV (reference sequence). The length of the CDR3 is 14 residues. This chain's CDR3 is CASNPGGMGTEAFF. The CDR3 DNA is TGTGCCAGCAACCCGGGGGGGATGGGGACTGAAGCTTTCTTT.

This clone was observed a handful of times. The chain carries TRBV7-6 and TRBJ2-1; 13 bases map to TRBD2. CDR3 length: 17 amino acids. CDR1 is SGHVS, CDR2 FNYEAQ, per germline. V shed 1 base and J 3 bases; nucleotides not matched to a gene: 3. The CDR3, as DNA: TGTGCCAGCAGCTTAGGACTAGCGGGGGGCCTCTACAATGAGCAGTTCTTC. It yields the protein CASSLGLAGGLYNEQFF.

This clone appeared a few times. This chain uses TRBV7-9 with TRBJ2-1; weak D call: TRBD1 (5 bases). Germline lookup yields CDR1 SEHNR and CDR2 FQNEAQ (reference sequence). The CDR3 is made up of 15 amino acids. Trimming took off 0 bases at V and 5 bases at J, with 11 bases between the two ends. The CDR3: CASSLAGRENNEQFF. CDR3 nucleotides: TGTGCCAGCAGCTTAGCGGGGCGAGAAAACAATGAGCAGTTCTTC.